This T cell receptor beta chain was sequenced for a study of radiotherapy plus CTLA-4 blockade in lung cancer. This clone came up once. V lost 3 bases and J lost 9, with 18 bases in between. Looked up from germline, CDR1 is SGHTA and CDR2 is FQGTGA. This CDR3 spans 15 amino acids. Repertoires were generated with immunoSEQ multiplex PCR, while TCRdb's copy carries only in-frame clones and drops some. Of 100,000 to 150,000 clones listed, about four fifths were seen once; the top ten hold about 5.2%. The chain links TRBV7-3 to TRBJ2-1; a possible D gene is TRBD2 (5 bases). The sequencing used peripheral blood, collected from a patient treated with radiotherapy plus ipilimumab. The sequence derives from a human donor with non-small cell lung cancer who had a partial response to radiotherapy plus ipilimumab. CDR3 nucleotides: TGTGCCAGCAGCTTCCGTAGTCGGGGTTTCGGTGAGCAGTTCTTC. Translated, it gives CASSFRSRGFGEQFF.